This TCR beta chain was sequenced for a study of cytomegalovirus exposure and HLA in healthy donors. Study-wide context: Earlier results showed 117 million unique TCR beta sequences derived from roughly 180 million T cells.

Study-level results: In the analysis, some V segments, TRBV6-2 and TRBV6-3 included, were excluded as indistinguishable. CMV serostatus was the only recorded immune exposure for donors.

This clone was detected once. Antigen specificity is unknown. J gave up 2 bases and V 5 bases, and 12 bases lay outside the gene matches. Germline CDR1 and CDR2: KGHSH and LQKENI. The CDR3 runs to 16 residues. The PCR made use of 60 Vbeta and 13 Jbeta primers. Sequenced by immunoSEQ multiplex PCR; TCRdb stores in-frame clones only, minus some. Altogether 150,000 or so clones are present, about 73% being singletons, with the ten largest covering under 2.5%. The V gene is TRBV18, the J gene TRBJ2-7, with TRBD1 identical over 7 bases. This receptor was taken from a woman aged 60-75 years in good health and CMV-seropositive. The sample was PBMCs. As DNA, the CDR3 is TGTGCCAGCTCAATAGGGAGTTCAGGGGGAACCTACGAGCAGTACTTC. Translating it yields CASSIGSSGGTYEQYF. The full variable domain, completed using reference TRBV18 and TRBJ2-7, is NAGVMQNPRHLVRRRGQEARLRCSPMKGHSHVYWYRQLPEEGLKFMVYLQKENIIDESGMPKERFSAEFPKEGPSILRIQQVVRGDSAAYFCASSIGSSGGTYEQYFGPGTRLTVT.